The subject of this entry is one T cell receptor (beta chain). What this receptor recognizes is not known. No base qualities exist here, and no much larger clone lies one base off it. The time point label corresponds to: baseline before first vaccination. The vaccinee samples were drawn from two UK trials, COV001 and COV002, one of which was a single-blind randomized controlled phase 2/3 trial testing AZD1222 (ChAdOx1 nCoV-19) in healthy adults. Trial participant PBMC samples were collected at day 0 and day 28 after the second dose for TCRbeta chain sequencing. This sample is part of a study of T cell responses to AZD1222 COVID-19 vaccine (dated by TCRdb to the early 2020s). The study in broad terms: AZD1222 recipients whose second dose came at about 4 weeks and those whose second dose came at about 12 weeks were combined into one group, since spike-specific TCR depth and breadth did not differ between the two schedules. Trial participants were enrolled by age into subgroups of 18-55, 56-69 and 70-plus years, and approximately 150, 30 and 60 TCR-sequenced participants, respectively, were included in these subgroups. A total of around 240 trial participants underwent TCR sequencing, of whom roughly 210 had received two doses of AZD1222 and some 25 had received two doses of the MenACWY control vaccine. Broad study findings and their caveats: After two AZD1222 doses, both the breadth and the depth of spike-specific TCRs were significantly higher than at day 0 and than in MenACWY recipients. Reportedly, close to half of the unique spike-specific TCRs recognized epitopes lying outside the regions that are mutated in the B.1.351 and B.1.1.7 variants. Because no day 14 peak-response samples were available, repertoires were characterized only after the peak T cell response. Vaccine-associated CD4 TCRs spanned the whole spike protein, with dominant responses in regions 160-218 and 743-854. The 56-69-year group was small, and its depth increase did not reach significance, likely because of low power. Conclusions about previously exposed vaccinees are limited because only a handful of AZD1222 recipients were SARS-CoV-2 seropositive at baseline. Participants were mostly white British and included more females than males, and it was suggested by the authors that clonal diversity may have been underestimated.

The CDR3 regions of human TCRbeta chains were analyzed by immunosequencing. As for the original processing: Repertoire TCRs were matched against a reference library of SARS-CoV-2-specific TCRs generated with the MIRA antigen-specificity platform. Breadth was defined as the fraction of unique TCRs that were SARS-CoV-2-associated, and depth was defined as the fraction of total T cells that were SARS-CoV-2-associated. Each spike-specific TCR was assigned to its reactive spike region and to a CD4 or CD8 class using the MIRA data. Log10-transformed breadth and depth values were compared by one-way ANOVA with Sidak's multiple comparisons tests. The table was pulled from immuneACCESS by TCRdb, which kept in-frame rearrangements only. Such tables lose some clones; where checked, under half of the loss comes from unresolved V genes, and the rest has no known cause. D and trimming come from the DNA, and the V and J calls and clone size come from that table. Counted in this sample were under 140,000 clones; approximately 90% of them appeared once. The top ten constitute around 1.7% of the sample.

CDR1 is given as MNHNY and CDR2 as SVGAGI, both from the germline V gene (reference sequence). Counted from cysteine to phenylalanine, this CDR3 has 14 amino acids. Of the read, only the CDR3 DNA is kept; its 42 bases are in frame from base 1. V gives up 1 base and J gives up 9 bases, and the segment between their germline ends measures 15 bases. The chain links TRBV6-6 with TRBJ1-2; no D segment can be confidently identified. Sequenced material: peripheral blood, taken on day 0 of AZD1222 vaccination. The origin of this receptor is an adult in good health. The DNA is TGTGCCAGCAGTTACTATTCGGCGGGAGATCGCTACACCTTC. It specifies CASSYYSAGDRYTF.